This T cell receptor (beta chain) was sequenced for a study of T-cell reconstitution after alpha-beta-depleted transplantation in children. Using unique molecular identifiers, the investigators prepared the TCRbeta library. MiXCR, applied by TCRdb to the PCR reads, yields one record per CDR3 protein. The sample has just under 150,000 distinct CDR3 sequences, about 8.8% seen once. Study-wide findings and caveats: The origin of high day-60 TCRbeta diversity in some patients lay in surviving recipient T cells and thymic progenitors. Expanded graft clones, several hundred of them, were reportedly the source of alpha-beta T cells about two months after transplant. By one year post-transplant, T-cell counts and diversity largely arose from T cells that were newly produced.

Germline values: CDR1 DFQATT, CDR2 SNEGSKA (reference sequence). This CDR3 has 14 amino acids. Losses at the gene ends were 3 bases for V and 2 bases for J; bases not matched to a gene: 6. Many counts were recorded for this clonotype. The antigen remains unidentified. The sequencing here drew on PBMCs, mostly from graft donor cells, taken 180 days after TCRalphabeta/CD19-depleted stem cell transplant. The chain links TRBV20-1 to TRBJ1-2, with 7 bases identical to TRBD1. This receptor was obtained from a female patient aged 2 to 10 who had a stem cell transplant for congenital amegakaryocytic thrombocytopenia, so the T cells may come from the graft donor. The CDR3, as DNA: TGCAGTGCTAGTTTAGGGACAGCGAACTATGGCTACACCTTC. Translating gives CSASLGTANYGYTF.